A selection of T cell receptor beta chains follows, all from one sample in a study of cytomegalovirus exposure and HLA in healthy donors. TCRdb's copy holds only in-frame clones and misses some; the assay was immunoSEQ multiplex PCR. The table lists more than 150,000 clones, around 83% of them singletons. The material sequenced was PBMCs. The receptor source for this set is a girl aged 2 to 10 in good health and CMV-seropositive. Both conserved end residues are part of each CDR3.

TRBV10-3,19,TRBJ1-1,CAISERLHGREDMNTEAFF
TRBV6-1,14,TRBJ2-3,CASVDGVPPDTQYF
TRBV27,14,TRBJ2-4,CASRGWGTQNIQYF
TRBV5-1,15,TRBJ1-1,CASSLVAGWGTEAFF
TRBV30,15,TRBJ2-5,CAWERVAGEWETQYF
TRBV28,15,TRBJ1-2,CASSLPDRAYYGYTF
TRBV4-1,17,TRBJ1-3,CASSQDFAATSGNTIYF
TRBV4-1,15,TRBJ1-5,CASSQVGQRNQPQHF
TRBV5-1,15,TRBJ1-3,CASSLRGTDRNTIYF
TRBV5-1,20,TRBJ2-1,CASSFHRDRGSLSSYNEQFF
TRBV6-6,15,TRBJ2-2,CASSSTQGSTGELFF
TRBV7-2,14,TRBJ2-2,CASSLIRGSGELFF
TRBV6-7,22,TRBJ2-7,CASSYSKLASGRALVPTYEQYF
TRBV19,11,TRBJ1-2,CASRSERGYTF
TRBV30,12,TRBJ2-1,CAWKREGNEQFF
TRBV5-1,16,TRBJ1-3,CASSWTGSSSGNTIYF
TRBV11-2,17,TRBJ2-1,CASSFSTGTGTLNEQFF
TRBV7-2,13,TRBJ2-3,CASSLSGTDTQYF
TRBV13,15,TRBJ2-2,CASSLHRGQAGELFF
TRBV15,16,TRBJ2-1,CATSRRQMRSNNEQFF
TRBV27,14,TRBJ2-7,CASTPRTGSYEQYF
TRBV6-4,17,TRBJ2-2,CASSDSREGANTGELFF
TRBV19,17,TRBJ2-3,CASSIFGTSGFTDTQYF
TRBV7-9,13,TRBJ2-1,CASSLLVDNEQFF